This entry lists 19 T cell receptor beta chains sequenced from one sample in a study of CD8+ T cells in alopecia areata. Regarding treatment: oral pan-JAK inhibitor, 5-10 mg twice daily. cDNA prepared by RNA extraction and subsequent reverse transcription served as the template for sequencing. The table came from immunoSEQ multiplex PCR; TCRdb's copy has only in-frame clones and leaves some out. The sample carries 200,000 or so clones, less than 45% recorded once. This specimen was CD4+ T cells sorted from blood, taken around week 36, from a patient treated with tofacitinib. Every receptor here comes from a human donor with alopecia areata.

The table lists this clone with a few counts. The chain is built from TRBV7-2 and TRBJ1-6, with no clear D. CDR1 is SGHTA, CDR2 FQGNSA, per germline. Between the trimmed V and J ends, which lost 1 base and 9 bases, there was a span of 10 bases. The CDR3 runs 14 residues. CDR3 in DNA: TGTGCCAGCAGCTTAGATGGCGACGGTTCACCCCTCCACTTT. Protein product: CASSLDGDGSPLHF.

The rearrangement joins TRBV30 to TRBJ2-7, with D uncertain. CDR1 is GTSNPN, CDR2 SVGIG, per germline (reference sequence). Trimming removed 1 base at V and 3 bases at J, with 10 bases between. The CDR3 is 13 residues long. The CDR3 here is CAWSAGSVYEQYF. In DNA form, the CDR3 reads TGTGCCTGGAGTGCTGGTTCCGTCTACGAGCAGTACTTC.

V is TRBV5-1 and J is TRBJ2-5, with TRBD2 matching over 12 bases. Trimming at V came to 4 bases and at J to 4 bases, leaving 2 bases not matched to a gene. The CDR3 is made up of 14 amino acids. The germline V gene has CDR1 SGHRS and CDR2 YFSETQ. The DNA of the CDR3 is TGCGCCAGCAGCGGGGGACTAGCGGGAGAGACCCAGTACTTC. This codes for CASSGGLAGETQYF.

This clone was seen a single time. J is TRBJ1-2 and V is TRBV4-1; D might be TRBD1 (5 bases). V dropped 4 bases and J dropped 2 bases, with 14 bases sitting between them. Germline CDR1 reads MGHRA; CDR2 reads YSYEKL. The CDR3 sequence is 15 residues long. CDR3 region: CASSPTGTGNYGYTF. The DNA for the CDR3 is TGCGCCAGCAGCCCTACCGGGACGGGGAACTATGGCTACACCTTC.

The chain uses TRBV7-2 and TRBJ2-7; no reliable D call. With 2 bases removed from V and 5 bases from J, the gap between germline ends came to 25 bases. Germline-derived CDR1 and CDR2 are SGHTA and FQGNSA. The CDR3 loop spans 18 amino acids. The CDR3 is CASSLRALQGPGRDEQYF. CDR3 coding DNA: TGTGCCAGCAGCTTAAGGGCCCTCCAAGGGCCCGGCCGGGACGAGCAGTACTTC.

The V and J genes are TRBV5-6 and TRBJ2-5, with TRBD1 matching over 10 bases. CDR3 size: 15 residues. The germline V gene encodes CDR1 SGHDT and CDR2 YYEEEE. After removal of 3 bases from V and 4 bases from J, the junction contained 6 bases not matched to a gene. The CDR3 here is CASSWGQGFGETQYF. The CDR3, as DNA: TGTGCCAGCAGCTGGGGACAGGGGTTCGGAGAGACCCAGTACTTC.

The gene calls are TRBV28 and TRBJ1-3; D might be TRBD1 (5 bases). Germline CDR1 and CDR2: MDHEN and SYDVKM. The CDR3 is 13 residues long. V was cut by 8 bases and J by 5 bases, with 13 bases left in between. CDR3 in amino acids: CASVPRARNTIYF. The CDR3, as DNA: TGTGCCAGCGTCCCCAGGGCTAGAAACACCATATATTTT.

The chain uses TRBV30 and TRBJ1-6, with D perhaps matching TRBD1 (6 bases). The CDR3 consists of 14 residues. In germline, CDR1 is GTSNPN, CDR2 SVGIG (reference sequence). Trimming took off 0 bases at V and 9 bases at J, with 12 bases between the two ends. The CDR3 nucleotides are TGTGCCTGGAGTGTGAGGGGGAATGGTTCACCCCTCCACTTT. It is translated as CAWSVRGNGSPLHF.

The chain couples TRBV7-8 to TRBJ2-5; D remains unclear. CDR3 size: 13 residues. Per germline, CDR1 SGHVS and CDR2 FQNEAQ. Trimming left V 5 bases short and J 5 bases short, with 12 bases between. The CDR3 DNA sequence: TGTGCCAGCAGCAAGGTGGGATTCGAGACCCAGTACTTC. It specifies CASSKVGFETQYF.

The genes are TRBV14 and TRBJ2-3; 10 bases are shared with TRBD2. There are 15 residues in the CDR3. In germline, CDR1 is SGHDN, CDR2 FVKESK. Germline trimming cut 4 bases from V and 2 bases from J; bases unmatched to any gene: 3. Here the CDR3 DNA reads TGTGCCAGCAGCCGGACTAGCGGTTTCACAGATACGCAGTATTTT. It translates to CASSRTSGFTDTQYF.

CDR3: CASNTNRGEQFF. The CDR3 bases are TGTGCCAGTAACACTAATCGGGGTGAGCAGTTCTTC. This sequence joins TRBV19 and TRBJ2-1, with D tentatively TRBD2 (5 bases). Germline V gives CDR1 LNHDA, CDR2 SQIVND (reference sequence). The CDR3 contains 12 residues. Trimming stripped 7 bases from V and 9 bases from J, with 13 bases between.

This clone was observed a few times. The identical CDR3 is also encoded by other nucleotide sequences in the sample. The V gene is TRBV15, the J gene TRBJ1-1; tentatively, D is TRBD1 (6 bases). The V end lost 0 bases, the J end lost 8 bases, and 7 bases lay between the germline ends. This CDR3 comprises 12 residues. CDR1 is LNHNV, CDR2 YYDKDF, per germline (reference sequence). The CDR3 is CATSREGTEAFF. The CDR3 DNA follows: TGTGCCACCAGCAGAGAGGGGACAGAAGCTTTCTTT.

This clone was counted between two and nine times. V gene TRBV5-1 combines with J gene TRBJ2-3; 8 positions agree with TRBD1. The V segment lost 1 base and the J segment 4 bases; nucleotides outside the gene matches: 8. CDR1 is SGHRS, CDR2 YFSETQ, per germline. The CDR3 is 16 residues long. The CDR3 spells CASSLLLGQGPDTQYF. CDR3 nucleotides: TGCGCCAGCAGCTTGCTTCTTGGACAGGGTCCAGATACGCAGTATTTT. Full variable domain (missing parts from reference TRBV5-1 and TRBJ2-3): KAGVTQTPRYLIKTRGQQVTLSCSPISGHRSVSWYQQTPGQGLQFLFEYFSETQRNKGNFPGRFSGRQFSNSRSEMNVSTLELGDSALYLCASSLLLGQGPDTQYFGPGTRLTVL.

The chain combines TRBV21-1 with TRBJ2-3; TRBD1, the D gene given by the table, was not confirmed from the DNA. TRBV21-1 is annotated as a pseudogene. This CDR3 has 14 amino acids. The CDR3 region is CASTSDRDTDTQYF. As DNA, the CDR3 is TGTGCCAGCACATCGGACAGGGACACAGATACGCAGTATTTT.

The genes are TRBV29-1 and TRBJ2-7; 10 nucleotides line up with TRBD1. Germline V lookup: CDR1 SQVTM, CDR2 ANQGSEA. The CDR3 has 13 residues. Trimming cost V 3 bases and J 7 bases; bases outside gene matches: 6. This CDR3 reads CSVERTGGREQYF. CDR3 DNA: TGCAGCGTTGAGCGGACAGGGGGAAGGGAGCAGTACTTC.

The rearrangement uses TRBV29-1 and TRBJ2-2; D not resolved. Germline V gene lookup returns CDR1 SQVTM and CDR2 ANQGSEA. Trimming removed 3 bases from V and 0 bases from J, with 35 bases in between. The CDR3 totals 23 residues. The CDR3 sequence: CSVDPSRGSQYHLGPSNTGELFF. Here the CDR3 DNA reads TGCAGCGTTGATCCTAGTCGCGGATCCCAGTATCACCTGGGCCCATCGAACACCGGGGAGCTGTTTTTT.

This clone turned up a few times. CDR3 sequence (DNA): TGCAGCGTAGCGGACAGGGCAAGGTCCTACGAGCAGTACTTC. This codes for CSVADRARSYEQYF. The chain joins TRBV29-1 to TRBJ2-5; 8 bases fit TRBD1. Judging by the DNA end, TRBJ2-7 fits better; the J call may be wrong. The CDR3 runs 14 residues. Germline V lookup: CDR1 SQVTM, CDR2 ANQGSEA.

Here the CDR3 reads CASSQAWQVSYEQYF. CDR3 coding DNA: TGCGCCAGCAGCCAAGCTTGGCAGGTCTCCTACGAGCAGTACTTC. V gene TRBV4-1 combines with J gene TRBJ2-7; D gene ambiguous. The CDR3 runs 15 residues. Germline CDR1 MGHRA, CDR2 YSYEKL. The V gene lost 1 base and the J gene lost 0 bases, with 10 bases spanning the gap.

The gene calls are TRBV30 and TRBJ2-3; unclear D gene. The germline V gene has CDR1 GTSNPN and CDR2 SVGIG (reference sequence). V gave up 1 base and J gave up 5 bases, with 4 bases separating them. CDR3 length equals 11 residues. The CDR3 here is CAWSEEDTQYF. In nucleotides, the CDR3 is TGTGCCTGGAGTGAGGAAGATACGCAGTATTTT.